This TCR beta chain was documented in a study of T-cell memory formation after mild COVID-19. On the study more broadly: Most TCR clusters belonged to a single donor. Study-wide results and limits: The finding that pre-infection memory included some responding clones suggested that cross-reactive memory joined.

As to this clonotype: Its antigen is undetermined.

TCR alpha and TCR beta cDNA libraries carrying sample barcodes and UMIs came from 5'RACE with constant-segment primers. One entry per CDR3 protein, called by TCRdb with MiXCR from the 5' RACE reads. The data hold more than 120,000 distinct CDR3 sequences, with approximately 6% observed a single time. The germline V and J ends were trimmed by 1 base and 4 bases, with 8 bases remaining between them. CDR3 length: 14 residues. CDR1 is SNHLY and CDR2 is FYNNEI in the germline V gene. The origin of this receptor is an adult woman who had mild COVID-19 (a few samples of this study predate the infection). Cell type and time point are not known. The genes are TRBV2 and TRBJ1-3; D remains ambiguous. The sequenced sample was PBMCs or a T cell subset sorted from them (not recorded which). The chain's CDR3 is CASSEDLGGNTIYF. The CDR3 coding sequence is TGTGCCAGCAGTGAAGACCTGGGGGGAAACACCATATATTTT.